Listed below are T cell receptor beta chains from one sample, sequenced in a study of CD8 T cells in Susac syndrome. TCRdb reanalysed the immunoSEQ multiplex PCR reads using MiXCR and keeps one entry per CDR3 protein. Of around 160,000 distinct CDR3 sequences in the sample, around 94% were seen once. Sequencing was done on a sample of CD4+ T cells from PBMCs. Receptors originate from a human donor in good health. Both conserved end residues are part of each CDR3. D genes are given only for firm matches. A clone size is listed for some rows: how often the clone was seen (once, few, many), or a class if it is expanded.

J,D,V,size,CDR3,DNA
TRBJ2-7,TRBD1,TRBV4-3,-,CASSQFQTGGLGEQYF,TGCGCCAGCAGCCAGTTCCAGACAGGGGGCCTTGGCGAGCAGTACTTC
TRBJ1-1,TRBD1,TRBV6-4,-,CASREDRVNTEAFF,TGTGCCAGCAGGGAGGACAGGGTAAACACTGAAGCTTTCTTT
TRBJ1-1,-,TRBV6-2/TRBV6-3,-,CASSREGWDTEAFF,TGTGCCAGCAGCCGCGAGGGTTGGGACACTGAAGCTTTCTTT
TRBJ2-3,-,TRBV20-1,-,CSARGFGLAGTQYF,TGCAGTGCCCGGGGTTTCGGATTAGCTGGTACGCAGTATTTT
TRBJ1-6,TRBD1,TRBV30,-,CAWRQTGDNSPLHF,TGTGCCTGGAGGCAGACAGGGGACAATTCACCCCTCCACTTT
TRBJ2-3,TRBD1,TRBV15,once,CATSRGDRGHFGTQYF,TGTGCCACCAGCAGAGGGGACAGGGGACACTTTGGTACGCAGTATTTT
TRBJ2-7,TRBD2,TRBV7-2,once,CASSPLAGSSYEQYF,TGTGCCAGCAGTCCTCTAGCGGGGAGCTCCTACGAGCAGTACTTC
TRBJ1-5,-,TRBV16,-,CASSSQGNSNQPQHF,TGTGCCAGCAGCTCTCAGGGGAATAGCAATCAGCCCCAGCATTTT
TRBJ2-1,-,TRBV7-9,-,CASSPGGYNEQFF,TGTGCCAGCAGCCCAGGGGGGTACAATGAGCAGTTCTTC
TRBJ2-1,-,TRBV20-1,-,CSARDGVGHNEQFF,TGCAGTGCTAGGGACGGGGTGGGCCACAATGAGCAGTTCTTC
TRBJ2-7,-,TRBV30,-,CAWGDSKQYF,TGTGCCTGGGGTGACAGCAAACAGTACTTC
TRBJ2-2,-,TRBV6-5,-,CASSYSSPGQSYTGELFF,TGTGCCAGCAGTTACTCGAGCCCCGGACAGTCTTACACCGGGGAGCTGTTTTTT
TRBJ2-7,-,TRBV4-2,-,CASSQNGQNSYEQYF,TGTGCCAGCAGCCAAAACGGACAGAATTCCTACGAGCAGTACTTC
TRBJ2-2,-,TRBV5-1,-,CASSLQPPSPNTGELFF,TGCGCCAGCAGCTTACAACCACCTAGCCCAAACACCGGGGAGCTGTTTTTT
TRBJ1-2,TRBD1,TRBV20-1,few,CSARDRGYGYTF,TGCAGTGCTCGGGACAGGGGCTATGGCTACACCTTC
TRBJ1-5,-,TRBV30,once,CAWSSTADQPQHF,TGTGCCTGGAGTTCGACGGCCGACCAGCCCCAGCATTTT
TRBJ2-3,-,TRBV29-1,-,CSAAAAWTVATDTQYF,TGCAGCGCCGCGGCAGCTTGGACTGTAGCCACAGATACGCAGTATTTT
TRBJ2-5,-,TRBV29-1,-,CSVRDGTQETQYF,TGCAGCGTTCGGGACGGGACCCAAGAGACCCAGTACTTC
TRBJ2-5,-,TRBV10-3,-,CAISGKEGRETQYF,TGTGCCATCAGTGGGAAAGAGGGAAGGGAGACCCAGTACTTC
TRBJ1-2,-,TRBV2,-,CASSEFEGSEGYTF,TGTGCCAGCAGTGAATTTGAGGGTTCGGAGGGCTACACCTTC
TRBJ1-1,TRBD1,TRBV20-1,-,CSVPDRASVTEAFF,TGCAGTGTCCCGGACAGGGCAAGTGTCACTGAAGCTTTCTTT
TRBJ1-5,-,TRBV18,once,CASSPDKNQPQHF,TGTGCCAGCTCACCAGACAAGAATCAGCCCCAGCATTTT
TRBJ1-2,-,TRBV12-3/TRBV12-4,-,CASSRGQLGGYTF,TGTGCCAGCAGCCGCGGACAGTTGGGGGGCTACACCTTC
TRBJ2-1,TRBD1,TRBV4-2,-,CASSQGMRTGGNEQFF,TGTGCCAGCAGCCAAGGAATGAGGACAGGTGGGAATGAGCAGTTCTTC
TRBJ2-5,-,TRBV6-5,-,CASSYSYREAAGGQYF,TGTGCCAGCAGTTACTCGTACAGGGAAGCCGCCGGTGGCCAGTACTTC
TRBJ2-3,-,TRBV11-2,few,CASSLGIPRTDTQYF,TGTGCCAGCAGCTTAGGAATACCACGCACAGATACGCAGTATTTT
TRBJ2-4,-,TRBV5-1,-,CASSSSGNAKNIQYF,TGCGCCAGCAGTTCGTCGGGGAATGCCAAAAACATTCAGTACTTC